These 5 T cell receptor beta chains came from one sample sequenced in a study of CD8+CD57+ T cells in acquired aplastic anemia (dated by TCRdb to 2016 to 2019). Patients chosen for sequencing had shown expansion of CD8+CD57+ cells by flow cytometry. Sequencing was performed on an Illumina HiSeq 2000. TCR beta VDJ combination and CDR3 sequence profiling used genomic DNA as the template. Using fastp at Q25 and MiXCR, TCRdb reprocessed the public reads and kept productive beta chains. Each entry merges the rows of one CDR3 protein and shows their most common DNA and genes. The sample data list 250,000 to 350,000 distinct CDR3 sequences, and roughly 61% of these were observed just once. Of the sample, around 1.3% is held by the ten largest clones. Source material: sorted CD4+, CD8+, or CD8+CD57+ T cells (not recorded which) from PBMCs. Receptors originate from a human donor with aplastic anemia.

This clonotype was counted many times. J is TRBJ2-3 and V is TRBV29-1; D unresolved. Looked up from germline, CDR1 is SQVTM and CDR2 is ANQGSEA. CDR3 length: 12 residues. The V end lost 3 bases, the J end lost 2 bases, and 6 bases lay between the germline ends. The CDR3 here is CSVELYTDTQYF. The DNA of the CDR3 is TGCAGCGTTGAGTTATACACAGATACGCAGTATTTT.

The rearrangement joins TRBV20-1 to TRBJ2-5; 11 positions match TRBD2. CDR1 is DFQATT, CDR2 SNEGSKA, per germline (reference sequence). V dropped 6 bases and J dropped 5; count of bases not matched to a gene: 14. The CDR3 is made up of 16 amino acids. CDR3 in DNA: TGCAGTGCCCCCGCGGTCCTAGCGGGAGGCGGGGAGACCCAGTACTTC. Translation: CSAPAVLAGGGETQYF.

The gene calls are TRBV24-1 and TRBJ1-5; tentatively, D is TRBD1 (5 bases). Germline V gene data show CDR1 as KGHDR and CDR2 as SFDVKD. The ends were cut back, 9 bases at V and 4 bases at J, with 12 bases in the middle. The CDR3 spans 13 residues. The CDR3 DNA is TGTGCCACCGCGGGGTCAGGGAATCAGCCCCAGCATTTT. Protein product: CATAGSGNQPQHF.

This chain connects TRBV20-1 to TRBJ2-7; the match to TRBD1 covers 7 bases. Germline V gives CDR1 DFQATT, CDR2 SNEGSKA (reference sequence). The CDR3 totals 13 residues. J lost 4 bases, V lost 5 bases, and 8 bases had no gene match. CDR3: CSAQGGRDYEQYF. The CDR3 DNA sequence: TGCAGTGCTCAAGGGGGCAGGGATTACGAGCAGTACTTC.

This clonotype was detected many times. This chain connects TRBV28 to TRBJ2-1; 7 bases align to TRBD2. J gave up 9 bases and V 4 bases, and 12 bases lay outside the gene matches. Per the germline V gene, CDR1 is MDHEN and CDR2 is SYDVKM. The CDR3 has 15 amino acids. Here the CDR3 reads CASSSVRDYLGEQFF. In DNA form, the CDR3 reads TGTGCCAGCAGTTCAGTCAGGGACTATTTGGGTGAGCAGTTCTTC.